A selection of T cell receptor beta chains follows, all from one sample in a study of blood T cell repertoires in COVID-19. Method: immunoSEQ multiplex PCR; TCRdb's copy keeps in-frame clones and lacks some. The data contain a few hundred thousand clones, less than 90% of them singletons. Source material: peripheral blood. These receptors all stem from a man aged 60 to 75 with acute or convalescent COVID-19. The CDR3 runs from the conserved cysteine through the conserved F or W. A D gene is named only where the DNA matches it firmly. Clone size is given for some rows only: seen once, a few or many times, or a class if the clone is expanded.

TGTGCCACCAGCCAGGACTACTTTCAAGATACGCAGTATTTT	CATSQDYFQDTQYF	TRBJ2-3	once	.	TRBV24-1
TGTGCCAGCAGTAGTTCAGGGGGCGGCGGGGAGCTGTTTTTT	CASSSSGGGGELFF	TRBJ2-2	.	TRBD1	TRBV6-5
TGTGCCAGCAGCTTTTATAGCGGGAGGTCTTACAATGAGCAGTTCTTC	CASSFYSGRSYNEQFF	TRBJ2-1	once	TRBD2	TRBV11-3
TGTGCCAGCAGCGGATGGGATGGGACAGGCCCAAAGGTGACCCAGTACTTC	CASSGWDGTGPKVTQYF	TRBJ2-5	once	TRBD1	TRBV7-6
TGTGCCAGCAGCTCCGGGACAGGGGAAGGCGTTTACTATGGCTACACCTTC	CASSSGTGEGVYYGYTF	TRBJ1-2	once	TRBD1	TRBV9
TGCGCCAGCAGCCAAGATATTAGCTCTGGGGCCAACGTCCTGACTTTC	CASSQDISSGANVLTF	TRBJ2-6	few	.	TRBV4-3
TGTGCCAGCAGGCTCCGGGACAAAGGAAACACCATATATTTT	CASRLRDKGNTIYF	TRBJ1-3	.	.	TRBV5-8
TGCGCCAGCAGCCAAGGAGACAGGGGGCGTACAGATACGCAGTATTTT	CASSQGDRGRTDTQYF	TRBJ2-3	.	TRBD1	TRBV4-1
TGTGCCAGCAGGTCCACGGGGTCAACCTACGAGCAGTACTTC	CASRSTGSTYEQYF	TRBJ2-7	.	.	TRBV11-2
TGTGCCAGCAGTTACTCGACAAGCGGGGAGACCCAGTACTTC	CASSYSTSGETQYF	TRBJ2-5	.	.	TRBV6-5
TGTGCCAGCAGCCCAGCGGGGGGGTTAACAGGGAACTATGGCTACACCTTC	CASSPAGGLTGNYGYTF	TRBJ1-2	.	.	TRBV7-3
TGTGCCAGCAGTGGCGGACAGGGAAACACCATATATTTT	CASSGGQGNTIYF	TRBJ1-3	.	.	TRBV6-6
TGTGCCTGGAGTATTAGCCAGGGGCCCTACAATGAGCAGTTCTTC	CAWSISQGPYNEQFF	TRBJ2-1	once	.	TRBV30
TGTGCCAGCAGTGAATCAGGGGATCGAGGCTACACCTTC	CASSESGDRGYTF	TRBJ1-2	.	.	TRBV6-1
TGTGCCAGCAGCCAAGATGCGGGGCAGACCACTGAAGCTTTCTTT	CASSQDAGQTTEAFF	TRBJ1-1	few	.	TRBV4-2
TGTGCCAGCATGGGGCGTCGAGAGACCCAGTACTTC	CASMGRRETQYF	TRBJ2-5	.	.	TRBV2
TGTGCCAGCAGCGTACAGGGAGGCGGATACGAGCAGTACTTC	CASSVQGGGYEQYF	TRBJ2-7	.	.	TRBV9
TGTGCCAGCAGTCCCTCTCCTTATCAGCCCCAGCATTTT	CASSPSPYQPQHF	TRBJ1-5	.	.	TRBV6-2/TRBV6-3
TGTGCCAGCAGCCCCCGGTGGGACTATGAAAAACTGTTTTTT	CASSPRWDYEKLFF	TRBJ1-4	once	.	TRBV5-8
TGTGCCAGTACCAGGGAGGGACGGGACTATGGCTACACCTTC	CASTREGRDYGYTF	TRBJ1-2	once	.	TRBV19
TGTGCCAGCAGCCTGACAGGGGATGGGGAGACCCAGTACTTC	CASSLTGDGETQYF	TRBJ2-5	.	TRBD1	TRBV9
TGTGCCAGCAGTTTGAGACTAGCGGGAAAATACGAGCAGTACTTC	CASSLRLAGKYEQYF	TRBJ2-7	.	TRBD2	TRBV28
TGTGCCAGCAGTGGCAGGGGCCCCGGGGGGGATACGCAGTATTTT	CASSGRGPGGDTQYF	TRBJ2-3	.	.	TRBV11-3
TGTGCCACTCAACGGGACTTCTTCTCCTACGAGCAGTACTTC	CATQRDFFSYEQYF	TRBJ2-7	.	.	TRBV27
TGTGCCAGCAGGACCCCAGATCAGGGGCTCTATGGCTACACCTTC	CASRTPDQGLYGYTF	TRBJ1-2	.	.	TRBV6-6
TGTGCCAGTAGGATGACAGCTTCTAATGAAAAACTGTTTTTT	CASRMTASNEKLFF	TRBJ1-4	once	.	TRBV19
TGTGCCAGCAGGGTGGAGGGAACTAATGAAAAACTGTTTTTT	CASRVEGTNEKLFF	TRBJ1-4	.	.	TRBV6-5
TGTGCCAGCAGCCCGACAGGGAATAGCTACACCTTC	CASSPTGNSYTF	TRBJ1-2	few	TRBD1	TRBV14
TGTGCCAGTAGTTCCAGGACTATCCCCTCCTACAATGAGCAGTTCTTC	CASSSRTIPSYNEQFF	TRBJ2-1	once	.	TRBV19
TGTGCCAGCAGTTTATTAGCGGGGTTAACAGATACGCAGTATTTT	CASSLLAGLTDTQYF	TRBJ2-3	.	TRBD2	TRBV27
TGTGCCAGCAGCTTGGGGGACAGAAATGAAAAACTGTTTTTT	CASSLGDRNEKLFF	TRBJ1-4	.	TRBD1	TRBV5-6
TGTGCCAGCAGCTTCTCTAATTCACCCCTCCACTTT	CASSFSNSPLHF	TRBJ1-6	.	.	TRBV28
TGTGCCAGTAGTATAGAGGGGGCATCCTACAATGAGCAGTTCTTC	CASSIEGASYNEQFF	TRBJ2-1	.	.	TRBV19
TGTGCCAGCTCACCAGACAGCAGCTCCTACGAGCAGTACTTC	CASSPDSSSYEQYF	TRBJ2-7	.	.	TRBV18
TGTGCCAGCACCCGGGGTAGCGGGAGGGATGAGCAGTTCTTC	CASTRGSGRDEQFF	TRBJ2-1	.	TRBD2	TRBV6-5
TGTGCCAGCAGCTTATACCCCGGGACAGGAAACAATGAGCAGTTCTTC	CASSLYPGTGNNEQFF	TRBJ2-1	few	TRBD1	TRBV7-9
TGTGCCAGCAGCCGGGACAGGGGATCACCCCTCCACTTT	CASSRDRGSPLHF	TRBJ1-6	.	TRBD1	TRBV7-3
TGTGCCACCAGCAGAGAGGACAGGCCGGCGGGGGAGACCCAGTACTTC	CATSREDRPAGETQYF	TRBJ2-5	.	.	TRBV15
TGTGCCAGCAGACGGACACTGAACACTGAAGCTTTCTTT	CASRRTLNTEAFF	TRBJ1-1	few	.	TRBV5-8
TGCGCCAGCAGCCAAGGGGCGGGGCCCGGGGGGTACTACGAGCAGTACTTC	CASSQGAGPGGYYEQYF	TRBJ2-7	.	TRBD2	TRBV4-3
TGTGCCAGCAGCGACGGGATGACGATCGACTCCTACGAGCAGTACTTC	CASSDGMTIDSYEQYF	TRBJ2-7	.	.	TRBV5-4
TGTGCCAGCAGTTCCGGAACTCGAGGTGAAAAACTGTTTTTT	CASSSGTRGEKLFF	TRBJ1-4	.	.	TRBV27
TGTGCCAGCAGCGTAAAGGGCAGGGAGGGTACTGAAGCTTTCTTT	CASSVKGREGTEAFF	TRBJ1-1	.	.	TRBV9
TGTGCCAGCAGTGGGCAGGGGGCCTCGACTAATGAAAAACTGTTTTTT	CASSGQGASTNEKLFF	TRBJ1-4	.	TRBD1	TRBV28
TGTGCCAGCAGCTCAGTCAGGGGGCCCAAAAACATTCAGTACTTC	CASSSVRGPKNIQYF	TRBJ2-4	.	TRBD1	TRBV7-6
TGCGCCAGCAGCCGACACGTGGCGGGAGAGTACCAAGAGACCCAGTACTTC	CASSRHVAGEYQETQYF	TRBJ2-5	.	TRBD2	TRBV4-3
TGTGCCACCAGTGGTGGACAGGGGGTTCAGCCCCAGCATTTT	CATSGGQGVQPQHF	TRBJ1-5	once	TRBD1	TRBV24-1
TGCGCCAGCACAGCGGGGGACCCCCTGGGGGGAAACACCATATATTTT	CASTAGDPLGGNTIYF	TRBJ1-3	.	.	TRBV4-1
TGCGCCAGCAGCCAACAGCGTCAGAACACCGGGGAGCTGTTTTTT	CASSQQRQNTGELFF	TRBJ2-2	.	.	TRBV4-3
TGTGCCTGGAGCAACAGGGGAAATCAGCCCCAGCATTTT	CAWSNRGNQPQHF	TRBJ1-5	once	TRBD1	TRBV30
TGTGCCAGCAGGGACAGGGCTAGACCTGAAGCTTTCTTT	CASRDRARPEAFF	TRBJ1-1	few	TRBD1	TRBV2
TGTGCCACCGACCGGGACAGGGATTATACTGGGGCCAACGTCCTGACTTTC	CATDRDRDYTGANVLTF	TRBJ2-6	once	TRBD1	TRBV9
TGTGCCAGCAGTTACGCCCGACAGGGGAGAGACGAGCAGTACTTC	CASSYARQGRDEQYF	TRBJ2-7	.	TRBD1	TRBV6-2/TRBV6-3